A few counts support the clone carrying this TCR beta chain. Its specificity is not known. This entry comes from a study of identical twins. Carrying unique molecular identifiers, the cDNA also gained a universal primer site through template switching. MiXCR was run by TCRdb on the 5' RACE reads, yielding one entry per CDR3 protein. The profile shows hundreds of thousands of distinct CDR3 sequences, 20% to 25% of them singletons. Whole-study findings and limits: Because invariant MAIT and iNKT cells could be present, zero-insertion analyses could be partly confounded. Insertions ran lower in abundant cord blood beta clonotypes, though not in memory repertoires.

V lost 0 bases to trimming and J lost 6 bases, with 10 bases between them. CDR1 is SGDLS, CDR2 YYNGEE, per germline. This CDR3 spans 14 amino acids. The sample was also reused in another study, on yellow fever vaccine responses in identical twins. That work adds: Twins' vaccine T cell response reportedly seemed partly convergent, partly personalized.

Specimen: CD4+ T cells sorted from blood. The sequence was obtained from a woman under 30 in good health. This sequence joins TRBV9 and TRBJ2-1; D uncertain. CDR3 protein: CASSVDPTPNEQFF. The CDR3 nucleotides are TGTGCCAGCAGCGTAGACCCTACTCCCAATGAGCAGTTCTTC.